What follows are 24 T cell receptor beta chains derived from one specimen sequenced in a study of T cells in Graves' hyperthyroidism and ophthalmopathy. RNA transcripts served as the template for amplifying TCR beta CDR3 regions. RT-PCR in the first round (using the HTBI primer set) targeted the TCR CDR3. One entry per CDR3 protein results from TCRdb running MiXCR on the multiplex PCR reads. In the table there are some 800,000 distinct CDR3 sequences, 35% to 40% of which are singletons. What was sequenced was blood. The origin of the receptors is a man aged 18 to 29 with Graves' hyperthyroidism.

Ten or more counts support this clonotype. The rearrangement joins TRBV7-9 to TRBJ2-2, with D unclear. The CDR3 consists of 15 residues. Germline loops: CDR1 SEHNR, CDR2 FQNEAQ (reference sequence). V was clipped by 3 bases and J by 3 bases, with 11 bases between them. The CDR3 DNA sequence: TGTGCCAGCAGCTTGGGTTCTGGACACACCGGGGAGCTGTTTTTT. Translating it yields CASSLGSGHTGELFF.

Turning to this clonotype: In this CDR3 the conserved last residue, phenylalanine or tryptophan, is missing, so a read error is likely. The limits of the CDR3 on the DNA are not certain, so only TCRdb's listed CDR3 is given. This chain links TRBV2 with TRBJ2-7; the table's D call of TRBD2 was not tested on the DNA. Per germline, CDR1 SNHLY and CDR2 FYNNEI. The length of the CDR3 is 11 amino acids, counting both ends. The CDR3 sequence: CASTGTSGRYT.

The chain recombines TRBV20-1 with TRBJ2-2; D assignment may be TRBD1 or TRBD2 (6 bases each). V was pared by 3 bases and J by 3 bases, with 20 bases between. CDR1 DFQATT and CDR2 SNEGSKA come from the germline V gene (reference sequence). This CDR3 spans 17 amino acids. DNA for the CDR3: TGCAGTGCTAGCCTTTGGGGGGCGGGCGCGGACACCGGGGAGCTGTTTTTT. This encodes CSASLWGAGADTGELFF.

The table lists this clonotype with many counts. This rearrangement joins TRBV4-1 to TRBJ2-5; the D gene could be TRBD1 or TRBD2 (6 bases each). CDR1 and CDR2 from the germline V gene are MGHRA and YSYEKL. V was trimmed by 1 base and J by 3 bases, leaving 12 bases between them. This CDR3 has 15 amino acids. The CDR3 nucleotides are TGCGCCAGCAGCCAAGGAGGGAGGACAGAAGAGACCCAGTACTTC. Its translation is CASSQGGRTEETQYF.

At least ten counts were recorded for this clonotype. This chain uses TRBV20-1 with TRBJ2-5; TRBD2 agrees at 7 bases. The germline V gene has CDR1 DFQATT and CDR2 SNEGSKA (reference sequence). Trimming removed 6 bases from V and 7 bases from J; junction bases left unmatched: 14. The CDR3 runs 14 residues. The CDR3 sequence: CSAITSDTYGTQYF. The DNA of the CDR3 is TGCAGTGCCATTACTAGCGACACGTATGGGACCCAGTACTTC.

This chain joins TRBV12-3 or TRBV12-4 and TRBJ2-7; 7 positions match TRBD1. CDR3 size: 12 residues. Trimming cost V 11 bases and J 6 bases; bases outside gene matches: 10. CDR3 nucleotide sequence: TGTGCCGGCACCCTCTACAGGGGCGAGCAGTACTTC. Translation: CAGTLYRGEQYF.

The table lists this clonotype with a few counts. The chain employs TRBV20-1 and TRBJ2-7; 14 bases agree with TRBD2. The ends lost 6 bases at V and 5 bases at J; junction bases unmatched: 6. The germline V gene encodes CDR1 DFQATT and CDR2 SNEGSKA (reference sequence). The CDR3 consists of 14 residues. This CDR3 reads CSAATSGRANEQYF. CDR3 DNA: TGCAGTGCGGCGACTAGCGGGAGGGCCAACGAGCAGTACTTC.

To note about this clonotype: A junction end diverges from the germline sequence, so it may reflect a read error. The chain couples TRBV9 to TRBJ1-1; the D is unclear. The CDR3 is 14 residues long. The germline CDR1 and CDR2 sequences are SGDLS and YYNGEE. The CDR3 region is CASSPEILNTEAFF. The CDR3, as DNA: TGCGCCAGCAGCCCTGAAATACTGAACACTGAAGCTTTCTTT.

This clonotype came up a few times. V is TRBV10-3 and J is TRBJ1-1; D uncertain. The V end was cut by 10 bases, the J end by 5 bases, with 11 bases between. CDR1 is ENHRY and CDR2 is SYGVKD in the germline V gene. The CDR3 is 11 residues long. The CDR3 protein is CATASWTEAFF. CDR3 DNA: TGTGCCACGGCGAGCTGGACTGAAGCTTTCTTT.

This clonotype was picked up one time. The chain couples TRBV14 to TRBJ2-7, with unresolved D. Trimming took off 5 bases at V and 3 bases at J, with 11 bases between the two ends. Germline assignment: CDR1 SGHDN and CDR2 FVKESK. The CDR3 runs to 13 residues. CDR3 bases: TGTGCCAGCAGCAACGAGACTGTCTACGAGCAGTACTTC. It yields the protein CASSNETVYEQYF.

The rearrangement joins TRBV5-4 to TRBJ2-6; D gene unclear. The V gene lost 7 bases and the J gene lost 4 bases, with 9 bases spanning the gap. Germline V gene data show CDR1 as SGHNT and CDR2 as YYREEE (reference sequence). The CDR3 runs to 13 residues. CDR3 nucleotides: TGTGCCAGCCTCGATTACGGGGCCAACGTCCTGACTTTC. Protein: CASLDYGANVLTF.

This clonotype has a count of ten or more. The V gene is TRBV10-3, the J gene TRBJ2-2; no clear D gene. CDR3 length equals 15 residues. Trimming took 5 bases from V and 0 from J, leaving 10 bases between them. Germline V gene sequence: CDR1 ENHRY, CDR2 SYGVKD. The DNA of the CDR3 is TGTGCCATCAGTTCCAGATACCCGAACACCGGGGAGCTGTTTTTT. This sequence encodes CAISSRYPNTGELFF.

The rearrangement uses TRBV7-9 and TRBJ2-2, with 7 bases fitting TRBD2. Germline lookup yields CDR1 SEHNR and CDR2 FQNEAQ (reference sequence). V gave up 3 bases and J gave up 5 bases; unmatched junction bases: 9. CDR3 size: 16 residues. CDR3 sequence: CASSFWERDSTGELFF. The CDR3 nucleotides are TGTGCCAGCAGCTTCTGGGAGCGGGATTCGACCGGGGAGCTGTTTTTT.

This clonotype was found a few times. The chain uses TRBV6-1 and TRBJ1-4, with TRBD1 as a possible D gene (6 bases). The CDR3 consists of 15 residues. V was clipped by 2 bases and J by 8 bases, with 15 bases between them. The germline V gene has CDR1 MNHNS and CDR2 SASEGT. CDR3 DNA sequence: TGTGCCAGCAGTGAATTGTCTGGGGGCGAGGAAAAACTGTTTTTT. This codes for CASSELSGGEEKLFF.

This clonotype has a single count. The rearrangement uses TRBV29-1 and TRBJ2-7, with 9 bases aligning to TRBD1. This CDR3 has 13 amino acids. V shed 6 bases, J shed 6 bases, and the junction held 9 bases outside the gene matches. The germline CDR1 and CDR2 sequences are SQVTM and ANQGSEA. CDR3 in amino acids: CSVRLDRGVEQYF. CDR3 nucleotide sequence: TGCAGCGTGCGCTTGGACAGGGGAGTCGAGCAGTACTTC.

Many counts were recorded for this clonotype. V and J are TRBV5-1 and TRBJ2-5, with D tentatively TRBD2 (6 bases). V lost 4 bases to trimming and J lost 3 bases, with 13 bases between them. This CDR3 comprises 14 residues. Per the germline V gene, CDR1 is SGHRS and CDR2 is YFSETQ. The CDR3 is CASSRSGLKETQYF. In nucleotides, the CDR3 is TGCGCCAGCAGCCGGTCGGGACTTAAAGAGACCCAGTACTTC.

The chain links TRBV7-9 to TRBJ2-5, with a tentative D call TRBD2 (6 bases). Germline V lookup: CDR1 SEHNR, CDR2 FQNEAQ (reference sequence). V lost 3 bases to trimming and J lost 3 bases, with 14 bases between them. The CDR3 is 15 residues long. CDR3 in DNA: TGTGCCAGCAGCTTTAGCGGAACTACCAAAGAGACCCAGTACTTC. It yields the protein CASSFSGTTKETQYF.

Comment on this clonotype: A read error may produce the germline difference seen at one junction end. This sequence joins TRBV7-9 and TRBJ1-5; TRBD1 might be the D (6 bases). This CDR3 region has 14 residues. The germline CDR1 and CDR2 sequences are SEHNR and FQNEAQ (reference sequence). The CDR3 loop reads CASSEWGGAQPQHF. The CDR3 bases are TGCGCCAGCAGCGAATGGGGGGGGGCTCAGCCCCAGCATTTT.

V usage is TRBV9 and J usage is TRBJ2-2; perhaps TRBD2 as D (6 bases). Germline V gives CDR1 SGDLS, CDR2 YYNGEE. CDR3 length: 13 residues. V was pared by 2 bases and J by 8 bases, with 10 bases between. The CDR3 is CASSVPGGGELFF. The CDR3 DNA sequence: TGTGCCAGCAGCGTGCCCGGGGGAGGGGAGCTGTTTTTT.

This clonotype was found many times. The chain joins TRBV20-1 to TRBJ2-5; D unclear. The CDR3 covers 12 residues. V was pared by 2 bases and J by 5 bases, with 9 bases between. Germline CDR1 reads DFQATT; CDR2 reads SNEGSKA (reference sequence). As DNA, the CDR3 is TGCAGTGCTAGACGGCATCGGGAGACCCAGTACTTC. This encodes CSARRHRETQYF.

In the case of this clonotype: Just one base apart from a much larger clone, this may be a read error. The DNA of the CDR3 is TGTGCCACCAGCTCCCTTTCCATTTGGGGATATGAAAAACTGTTTTTT. The encoded protein is CATSSLSIWGYEKLFF. The J gene is TRBJ1-4, the V gene TRBV7-2, with D unclear. This CDR3 region has 16 residues. CDR1 SGHTA and CDR2 FQGNSA come from the germline V gene.

This chain uses TRBV12-3 or TRBV12-4 with TRBJ1-2; no clear D gene. The CDR3 has 14 amino acids. V gave up 3 bases and J gave up 4 bases, with 12 bases separating them. The CDR3 region has the DNA TGTGCCAGCAGTTTGTCCTCTAATCGCTATGGCTACACCTTC. It encodes CASSLSSNRYGYTF.

This chain links TRBV2 with TRBJ1-6, with D perhaps matching TRBD1 (6 bases). The V end lost 5 bases, the J end lost 5 bases, and 19 bases lay between the germline ends. Per the germline V gene, CDR1 is SNHLY and CDR2 is FYNNEI. This CDR3 has 17 residues. CDR3 sequence reads: CASSPSWGPRNNSPLHF. CDR3 DNA: TGTGCCAGCAGTCCCAGTTGGGGGCCGAGGAATAATTCACCCCTCCACTTT.

This clonotype was counted between two and nine times. The chain combines TRBV20-1 with TRBJ2-7; D gene ambiguous. The length of the CDR3 is 13 residues. CDR1 is DFQATT, CDR2 SNEGSKA, per germline (reference sequence). Deletions cut 5 bases from V and 2 bases from J, with 13 bases between. The CDR3 region is CSAGSGGPYEQYF. As DNA, the CDR3 is TGCAGTGCTGGCTCCGGCGGACCCTACGAGCAGTACTTC.